This T cell receptor (beta chain) stems from a study of CXCR3-negative and CXCR3-positive naive CD8 T cells. General observations from the study: Naive CXCR3-positive and CXCR3-negative cells shared similar TRBV-TRBJ usage, unlike memory cells. Naive subsets displayed similar surface CD5, and TCR strength was inferred from TRB CDR3 properties. Hydrophobicity was higher for TRB CDR3s found in CXCR3-positive naive cells than in CXCR3-negative naive cells.

As for this clonotype: Antigen: not known.

The sorter processed each CD8+ T cell subset in triplicate at about 320,000 cells apiece. CD45RO-CCR7+CD27+CD95- marked naive CD8+ T cells. The length of the CDR3 is 17 residues. In preparing the TRB cDNA libraries, 5' RACE with UMI labels was used. TCRdb reprocessed the 5' RACE reads, with one entry per CDR3 protein and no DNA. The listing contains approximately 59,000 distinct CDR3 sequences. The sequenced sample was naive CXCR3+ CD8+ T cells from blood. Stated subset: CD45RO-CCR7+CD27+CD95- naive CD8+ T cells expressing CXCR3 (TNR3+). The receptor was isolated from a human donor in good health. Some clones in this sample may be carry-over from other donors' samples. This chain uses TRBV12-3 or TRBV12-4 with TRBJ2-5; with no DNA, the TCRdb D assignment of TRBD1 cannot be verified. The CDR3 here is CASSLQKGQGAGETQYF.